This TCR beta chain was retrieved from a study of blood T cell repertoires in COVID-19. Overall study: PBMCs, B-cell-depleted T cells, or T cells provided the cDNA or gDNA that made up the material.

How the authors handled the data: For nucleated cells, counts were estimated from reference gene primer amplification. Here immunoSEQ multiplex PCR was the method, and the copy in TCRdb shows in-frame clones only, minus some. V and J calls and clone size are copied from that table; D and trimming were computed from the DNA. The sample holds some 400,000 clones; roughly 89% are singletons and the top ten take 6% to 7.5%. CDR1 KGHSH and CDR2 LQKENI come from the germline V gene. The CDR3 has 15 amino acids. V gave up 6 bases and J gave up 7 bases, with 21 bases separating them. The sample taken for sequencing was peripheral blood. The V call is TRBV18, the J call TRBJ1-1, with a tentative D call TRBD1 (5 bases). This sequence was found in a man younger than 35 with active or convalescent COVID-19. CDR3 in amino acids: CASSLLGGRESEAFF. CDR3 nucleotide sequence: TGTGCCAGCTCCCTACTGGGGGGACGGGAAAGTGAAGCTTTCTTT.